This T cell receptor (beta chain) was identified during a study of response to subunit inactivated influenza vaccine. General study results and limits: Researchers suggested that each seasonal influenza vaccination recruits few new T cells.

The germline V and J ends were trimmed by 4 bases and 5 bases, with 10 bases remaining between them. CDR3 length: 13 residues. This clonotype showed up many times. What it binds is not known. One entry per CDR3 protein, called by TCRdb with MiXCR from the RT-PCR reads. The data show a few hundred thousand distinct CDR3 sequences, roughly 9.7% seen once. The specimen comprised PBMCs from blood, sampled roughly 45 days after vaccination. The receptor comes from a man aged 45 to 65 who received an inactivated influenza vaccine. The V and J genes are TRBV12-3 or TRBV12-4 and TRBJ2-3; possible D gene TRBD1, 6 bases. CDR3 bases: TGTGCCAGCAGTTCAGGGGCCCGAGATACGCAGTATTTT. Translating gives CASSSGARDTQYF.